A selection of T cell receptor beta chains follows, all from one sample in a study of OX40 agonist ivuxolimab in advanced cancers. Clones were sequenced by immunoSEQ multiplex PCR, and TCRdb holds only the in-frame ones, with some missing. The sample lists some 19,000 clones; 88% were seen once. Here the sequenced sample was CD4+ or CD8+ T cells sorted from blood, taken in a trial of the OX40 agonist ivuxolimab. The origin of the receptors is an adult with an advanced solid tumor such as melanoma, head and neck, liver or kidney cancer. The CDR3 runs from the conserved cysteine through the conserved F or W. The D gene is left open where the match is weak. Clone size, where shown, is once, few, many, or a class for clones that have expanded.

clone size | D gene | J gene | CDR3 length | V gene | CDR3 protein | CDR3 DNA
. | . | TRBJ1-1 | 14 | TRBV6-5 | CASSINRLNTEAFF | TGTGCCAGCAGTATCAACAGGTTGAACACTGAAGCTTTCTTT
. | . | TRBJ1-2 | 12 | TRBV2 | CASNGQIYGYTF | TGTGCCAGCAACGGACAGATCTATGGCTACACCTTC
. | TRBD1 | TRBJ1-1 | 14 | TRBV27 | CASSLNRGSTEAFF | TGTGCCAGCAGCTTAAACAGGGGTAGCACTGAAGCTTTCTTT
. | . | TRBJ1-4 | 15 | TRBV7-9 | CASSLIPPTDEKLFF | TGTGCCAGCAGCTTGATTCCCCCGACGGATGAAAAACTGTTTTTT
. | . | TRBJ1-1 | 14 | TRBV5-1 | CASSLRGANTEAFF | TGCGCCAGCAGCTTGCGGGGGGCGAACACTGAAGCTTTCTTT
medium-sized | TRBD1 | TRBJ1-5 | 15 | TRBV7-8 | CASTRFRGSHQPQHF | TGTGCCAGCACCCGTTTCAGGGGGTCCCATCAGCCCCAGCATTTT
once | . | TRBJ2-2 | 15 | TRBV4-2 | CASSQAGEGNGELFF | TGTGCCAGCAGCCAAGCGGGGGAAGGTAACGGGGAGCTGTTTTTT
. | . | TRBJ2-1 | 10 | TRBV10-3 | CATAEEEQFF | TGTGCCACCGCGGAAGAGGAGCAGTTCTTC
once | . | TRBJ1-3 | 15 | TRBV27 | CASSSRGGSGNTIYF | TGTGCCAGCAGTTCGAGGGGAGGCTCTGGAAACACCATATATTTT
once | . | TRBJ2-1 | 15 | TRBV9 | CASSVRSTGNNEQFF | TGTGCCAGCAGCGTTCGATCCACTGGGAACAATGAGCAGTTCTTC
. | . | TRBJ2-2 | 14 | TRBV2 | CASSGQGNTGELFF | TGTGCCAGCAGTGGGCAGGGCAACACCGGGGAGCTGTTTTTT
few | . | TRBJ2-2 | 15 | TRBV4-2 | CASSQDLEGPGELFF | TGTGCCAGCAGCCAAGATCTGGAGGGTCCCGGGGAGCTGTTTTTT
. | . | TRBJ1-4 | 15 | TRBV15 | CATSGTGGANEKLFF | TGTGCCACCAGCGGAACCGGGGGGGCTAATGAAAAACTGTTTTTT
. | . | TRBJ2-1 | 13 | TRBV19 | CASSRDFYNEQFF | TGTGCCAGTAGCCGGGACTTTTACAATGAGCAGTTCTTC
few | . | TRBJ1-1 | 13 | TRBV6-5 | CASSYNRGAEAFF | TGTGCCAGCAGTTACAACAGAGGGGCGGAAGCTTTCTTT
. | . | TRBJ2-1 | 14 | TRBV6-5 | CASSHDGPYNEQFF | TGTGCCAGCAGCCATGACGGACCCTACAATGAGCAGTTCTTC
. | TRBD2 | TRBJ2-7 | 14 | TRBV7-7 | CASSVERGDYEQYF | TGTGCCAGCAGCGTAGAGCGGGGAGACTACGAGCAGTACTTC
. | TRBD1 | TRBJ1-4 | 17 | TRBV13 | CASSPWTGRGFNEKLFF | TGTGCCAGCAGCCCCTGGACAGGGAGGGGTTTTAATGAAAAACTGTTTTTT
. | TRBD1 | TRBJ1-2 | 15 | TRBV9 | CASSTRSDRNYGYTF | TGTGCCAGCAGCACCCGATCGGACAGGAACTATGGCTACACCTTC
. | . | TRBJ1-1 | 14 | TRBV19 | CASSPYRERTEAFF | TGTGCCAGTAGTCCCTATCGTGAAAGGACTGAAGCTTTCTTT
. | . | TRBJ1-4 | 12 | TRBV9 | CASSPGGEKLFF | TGTGCCAGCAGCCCGGGAGGTGAAAAACTGTTTTTT
. | TRBD2 | TRBJ2-1 | 15 | TRBV6-4 | CASRTGTSRRGEQFF | TGTGCCAGCCGAACCGGGACTAGCAGGAGGGGTGAGCAGTTCTTC
. | . | TRBJ2-4 | 13 | TRBV23-1 | CASSRGRPNIQYF | TGCGCCAGCAGTCGGGGCAGGCCGAACATTCAGTACTTC
. | . | TRBJ1-3 | 12 | TRBV13 | CASSSGGNTIYF | TGTGCCAGCAGCTCCGGGGGAAACACCATATATTTT
. | TRBD1 | TRBJ1-2 | 15 | TRBV2 | CASSGLRGRRDGYTF | TGTGCCAGCAGCGGCTTGAGGGGGCGTAGGGATGGCTACACCTTC
few | . | TRBJ1-1 | 12 | TRBV30 | CAWNNGNTEAFF | TGTGCCTGGAATAATGGCAACACTGAAGCTTTCTTT
. | TRBD2 | TRBJ2-7 | 15 | TRBV4-1 | CASSWGTSGNYEQYF | TGCGCCAGCAGCTGGGGGACTAGCGGGAACTACGAGCAGTACTTC
. | TRBD2 | TRBJ2-5 | 14 | TRBV27 | CASSVTSGEETQYF | TGTGCCAGCAGTGTGACTAGCGGGGAGGAGACCCAGTACTTC
once | . | TRBJ1-3 | 15 | TRBV9 | CASSVGVSSGNTIYF | TGTGCCAGCAGCGTAGGTGTCAGCTCTGGAAACACCATATATTTT
. | . | TRBJ2-3 | 15 | TRBV27 | CASSFGGRSTDTQYF | TGTGCCAGCAGTTTTGGCGGCCGCAGCACAGATACGCAGTATTTT
. | . | TRBJ2-7 | 15 | TRBV7-9 | CASRRSSAIAYEQYF | TGTGCCAGCAGGAGATCGTCTGCAATAGCATACGAGCAGTACTTC
. | . | TRBJ2-7 | 14 | TRBV27 | CATRGQVGHYEQYF | TGTGCCACCCGGGGGCAGGTGGGGCACTACGAGCAGTACTTC
. | TRBD1 | TRBJ1-2 | 17 | TRBV5-1 | CASSLEKTGGTNYGYTF | TGCGCCAGCAGCTTGGAAAAGACAGGGGGAACTAACTATGGCTACACCTTC
. | . | TRBJ2-5 | 12 | TRBV9 | CASSADGETQYF | TGTGCCAGCAGCGCGGACGGAGAGACCCAGTACTTC
. | . | TRBJ1-2 | 13 | TRBV4-2 | CASSPGEAYGYTF | TGTGCCAGCAGCCCCGGGGAGGCCTATGGCTACACCTTC
. | . | TRBJ1-2 | 15 | TRBV5-4 | CASSFFREMIWGYTF | TGTGCCAGCAGCTTTTTTCGGGAGATGATTTGGGGCTACACCTTC
once | . | TRBJ2-6 | 15 | TRBV9 | CASSLGSSGANVLTF | TGTGCCAGCAGCCTGGGGAGCTCTGGGGCCAACGTCCTGACTTTC
. | . | TRBJ1-1 | 13 | TRBV9 | CASNPEGYTEAFF | TGTGCCAGCAACCCGGAGGGGTACACTGAAGCTTTCTTT
. | TRBD1 | TRBJ1-1 | 17 | TRBV19 | CASSILGTGASNTEAFF | TGTGCCAGTAGTATTCTCGGGACAGGGGCCTCGAACACTGAAGCTTTCTTT
. | TRBD2 | TRBJ2-3 | 16 | TRBV10-3 | CAIGLSGGASTDTQYF | TGTGCCATCGGCCTTAGCGGGGGGGCCAGCACAGATACGCAGTATTTT
few | TRBD1 | TRBJ1-6 | 15 | TRBV6-4 | CASSDGTGDNSPLHF | TGTGCCAGCAGTGACGGGACAGGGGATAATTCACCCCTCCACTTT
. | TRBD1 | TRBJ1-2 | 15 | TRBV19 | CASSSRDRSMKGYTF | TGTGCCAGTAGTTCAAGGGACAGGTCCATGAAGGGCTACACCTTC
. | . | TRBJ1-1 | 13 | TRBV2 | CARERQSNTEAFF | TGTGCCAGGGAGCGACAGTCGAACACTGAAGCTTTCTTT
. | TRBD2 | TRBJ2-3 | 16 | TRBV28 | CASSLSLAGNTDTQYF | TGTGCCAGCAGTTTGTCACTAGCGGGAAACACAGATACGCAGTATTTT
. | . | TRBJ1-2 | 12 | TRBV19 | CASRGGKDGYTF | TGTGCCAGTAGGGGCGGCAAAGACGGCTACACCTTC
. | TRBD1 | TRBJ1-6 | 16 | TRBV9 | CASSVDRQGPNSPLHF | TGTGCCAGCAGCGTAGATAGACAGGGCCCCAATTCACCCCTCCACTTT
once | TRBD2 | TRBJ2-7 | 13 | TRBV2 | CASRGTSGYEQYF | TGTGCCAGCCGAGGGACTAGCGGATACGAGCAGTACTTC
. | . | TRBJ2-7 | 15 | TRBV27 | CASSAAAASSYEQYF | TGTGCCAGCAGTGCCGCAGCGGCCAGCTCCTACGAGCAGTACTTC
once | . | TRBJ2-7 | 12 | TRBV6-5 | CASTSGSYEQYF | TGTGCCAGCACTTCGGGGTCCTACGAGCAGTACTTC
. | . | TRBJ2-7 | 12 | TRBV5-4 | CASSPRGVEQYF | TGTGCCAGCAGTCCGAGGGGTGTAGAGCAGTACTTC
. | . | TRBJ1-4 | 14 | TRBV5-4 | CASSLDGATEKLFF | TGTGCCAGCAGCTTGGATGGGGCTACTGAAAAACTGTTTTTT
. | TRBD2 | TRBJ2-7 | 18 | TRBV6-1 | CASSERDSGRASSYEQYF | TGTGCCAGCAGTGAACGAGATAGCGGGAGGGCCTCCTCCTACGAGCAGTACTTC
. | . | TRBJ2-7 | 11 | TRBV7-9 | CASSHDYEQYF | TGTGCCAGCAGCCACGACTACGAGCAGTACTTC
. | . | TRBJ1-1 | 14 | TRBV9 | CASSATDPNTEAFF | TGTGCCAGCAGCGCAACCGACCCGAACACTGAAGCTTTCTTT
. | . | TRBJ2-7 | 15 | TRBV6-5 | CASSYSRERIYEQYF | TGTGCCAGCAGTTACTCCAGGGAGAGGATTTACGAGCAGTACTTC
. | . | TRBJ2-7 | 10 | TRBV5-1 | CASSRVVGVF | TGCGCCAGCAGCCGAGTGGTCGGGGTGTTC
. | TRBD2 | TRBJ2-1 | 15 | TRBV7-9 | CASSLEGASGGEQFF | TGTGCCAGCAGCTTAGAAGGAGCTAGCGGGGGTGAGCAGTTCTTC
. | . | TRBJ2-1 | 15 | TRBV27 | CASSSGESGWGEQFF | TGTGCCAGCAGTTCCGGGGAGTCGGGATGGGGTGAGCAGTTCTTC
. | TRBD1 | TRBJ2-7 | 10 | TRBV2 | CASRGDRKYF | TGTGCCAGCAGGGGGGACAGGAAGTACTTC